This T cell receptor beta chain is from a study of cytomegalovirus exposure and HLA in healthy donors. The CDR3 runs 15 residues. The germline V gene encodes CDR1 SEHNR and CDR2 FQNEAQ (reference sequence). General study findings and limits: About 90% or about 30% of the time was how often most TCR beta V segments were productive, according to an earlier analysis.

The PCR was carried out with 60 Vbeta primers and 13 Jbeta primers. The data were produced by immunoSEQ multiplex PCR, yet TCRdb's version contains in-frame clones alone and is incomplete. The data show tens of thousands of clones, roughly 80% seen once. On this clone: No antigen is known for it. Germline is not matched at one junction end, which may reflect a read error.

What was sequenced was PBMCs. This sequence originates from a human donor in good health. The V and J genes are TRBV7-9 and TRBJ1-5; D perhaps matches TRBD1 (6 bases). In nucleotides, the CDR3 is TGTTCCAGCAGCCCCGGGGGGGACACCAATCAGCCCCAGCATTTT. Its protein is CSSSPGGDTNQPQHF. Together with reference TRBV7-9 and TRBJ1-5, the CDR3 gives the full variable domain: DTGVSQNPRHKITKRGQNVTFRCDPISEHNRLYWYRQTLGQGPEFLTYFQNEAQLEKSRLLSDRFSAERPKGSFSTLEIQRTEQGDSAMYLCSSSPGGDTNQPQHFGDGTRLSIL.